This T cell receptor (beta chain) originates from a study of blood T cell repertoires in COVID-19. Background on the study: Among Cohort 3 donors, those recovered had two negative PCRs, clearance, or symptom resolution.

The V and J ends lost 3 bases and 5 bases, in that order; junction bases with no gene match: 3. The CDR3 sequence is 16 residues long. Germline assignment: CDR1 SGHTA and CDR2 FQGNSA. Some clones are missing from TCRdb's copy, which holds only in-frame ones; the method was immunoSEQ multiplex PCR. The table includes 200,000 or so clones, roughly 84% detected once. Sequencing input: PBMCs or T cells enriched from blood (not recorded which). The chain has TRBV7-2 and TRBJ2-2, with 13 bases lining up with TRBD2. The clonotype originates from a man in his thirties or forties in a cohort exposed to, infected with or recovered from COVID-19 (not recorded which). CDR3 amino acids: CASSFTSGRATGELFF. CDR3 sequence (DNA): TGTGCCAGCAGCTTTACTAGCGGGAGGGCAACCGGGGAGCTGTTTTTT.